This entry lists 12 T cell receptor beta chains sequenced from one sample in a study of T-cell reconstitution after alpha-beta-depleted transplantation in children. Researchers prepared the TCRbeta library using unique molecular identifiers, the study reports. TCRdb itself ran the PCR reads through MiXCR, one entry per CDR3 protein. The table shows about 120,000 distinct CDR3 sequences, with about 21% occurring only once. Sequenced here: PBMCs, mostly from graft donor cells, sampled 180 days after TCRalphabeta/CD19-depleted stem cell transplant. These receptors were obtained from a male patient aged 2 to 9 who had a stem cell transplant for chronic granulomatous disease, so the T cells may come from the graft donor.

V is TRBV12-3 or TRBV12-4 and J is TRBJ2-1; D is possibly TRBD2 (5 bases). V gave up 10 bases and J gave up 1 base, with 20 bases separating them. The CDR3 spans 16 residues. The CDR3 spells CATAQMAGHSYNEQFF. The CDR3 DNA reads as TGTGCCACTGCCCAAATGGCGGGCCATTCCTACAATGAGCAGTTCTTC.

This clonotype was seen only a few times. The chain uses TRBV28 and TRBJ2-7; D perhaps matches TRBD2 (5 bases). CDR1 is MDHEN and CDR2 is SYDVKM in the germline V gene. The CDR3 has 14 amino acids. V was pared by 8 bases and J by 7 bases, with 21 bases between. CDR3 loop: CASWRNYPSGEQYF. In nucleotides, the CDR3 is TGTGCCAGCTGGCGGAATTACCCCTCGGGGGAGCAGTACTTC. Full variable domain (rest looked up from reference TRBV28 and TRBJ2-7): DVKVTQSSRYLVKRTGEKVFLECVQDMDHENMFWYRQDPGLGLRLIYFSYDVKMKEKGDIPEGYSVSREKKERFSLILESASTNQTSMYLCASWRNYPSGEQYFGPGTRLTVT.

This clonotype was observed at least ten times. The V and J genes are TRBV11-2 and TRBJ2-2; no clear D. The CDR3 is made up of 13 amino acids. V lost 2 bases to trimming and J lost 2 bases, with 3 bases between them. In germline, CDR1 is SGHAT, CDR2 FQNNGV. The CDR3 bases are TGTGCCAGCAGCTTAATTAACACCGGGGAGCTGTTTTTT. Translation gives CASSLINTGELFF. The full variable domain, rest sourced from reference TRBV11-2 and TRBJ2-2, is EAGVAQSPRYKIIEKRQSVAFWCNPISGHATLYWYQQILGQGPKLLIQFQNNGVVDDSQLPKDRFSAERLKGVDSTLKIQPAKLEDSAVYLCASSLINTGELFFGEGSRLTVL.

This clonotype occurred a few times. J is TRBJ2-2 and V is TRBV15; a possible D gene is TRBD2 (5 bases). From germline, CDR1 is LNHNV and CDR2 YYDKDF (reference sequence). The CDR3 is made up of 14 amino acids. The V end was cut by 0 bases, the J end by 5 bases, with 7 bases between. The CDR3 DNA reads as TGTGCCACCAGCAGAGATCGAGGGACCGGGGAGCTGTTTTTT. Translating gives CATSRDRGTGELFF.

The V and J genes are TRBV5-5 and TRBJ1-2, with 9 bases matching TRBD1. Germline lookup yields CDR1 SGHKS and CDR2 YYEKEE (reference sequence). The CDR3 contains 13 residues. After removal of 0 bases from V and 8 bases from J, the junction contained 2 bases not matched to a gene. The CDR3 coding sequence is TGTGCCAGCAGCTTGGACAGGGGGCTAGGCTACACCTTC. It translates to CASSLDRGLGYTF. Full variable domain (outside the CDR3, taken from reference TRBV5-5 and TRBJ1-2): DAGVTQSPTHLIKTRGQQVTLRCSPISGHKSVSWYQQVLGQGPQFIFQYYEKEERGRGNFPDRFSARQFPNYSSELNVNALLLGDSALYLCASSLDRGLGYTFGSGTRLTVV.

The sample holds many counts of this clonotype. The genes are TRBV12-3 or TRBV12-4 and TRBJ2-3, with D possibly matching TRBD2 (6 bases). This CDR3 is 14 amino acids long. V lost 1 base to trimming and J lost 5 bases, with 10 bases between them. CDR3 sequence: CASSLGGTEDTQYF. The CDR3 nucleotides are TGTGCCAGCAGTTTAGGGGGGACTGAAGATACGCAGTATTTT.

The table lists this clonotype with a count of one. The chain couples TRBV6-2 or TRBV6-3 to TRBJ2-6; D may be TRBD1 or TRBD2 (5 bases each). The CDR3 contains 15 residues. V lost 3 bases to trimming and J lost 2 bases, with 8 bases between them. Looked up from germline, CDR1 is MNHEY and CDR2 is SVGEGT. As DNA, the CDR3 is TGTGCCAGCAGTTATCGGGGCCCTGGGGCCAACGTCCTGACTTTC. It specifies CASSYRGPGANVLTF.

This chain joins TRBV15 and TRBJ2-7; TRBD2 is a possible D gene (6 bases). CDR3 size: 13 residues. Germline V CDR1 and CDR2: LNHNV, YYDKDF (reference sequence). V lost 0 bases, J lost 4 bases, and 7 bases lay in between. The CDR3 reads CATSREGGYEQYF. The CDR3 DNA follows: TGTGCCACCAGCAGAGAGGGGGGTTACGAGCAGTACTTC.

This clonotype occurred many times. J is TRBJ2-6 and V is TRBV11-2, with D perhaps matching TRBD1 (6 bases). CDR3 size: 18 residues. The germline V gene has CDR1 SGHAT and CDR2 FQNNGV. Trimming stripped 1 base from V and 0 bases from J, with 13 bases between. CDR3 nucleotide sequence: TGTGCCAGCAGCTTAGTTTCGGCAGGGGTCTCTGGGGCCAACGTCCTGACTTTC. This sequence encodes CASSLVSAGVSGANVLTF.

This clonotype was found many times. The chain recombines TRBV5-1 with TRBJ1-2; D is possibly TRBD1 (5 bases). Germline V gene data show CDR1 as SGHRS and CDR2 as YFSETQ. V was trimmed by 0 bases and J by 4 bases, leaving 10 bases between them. This CDR3 comprises 14 residues. The CDR3 loop reads CASSLAGTLYGYTF. DNA for the CDR3: TGCGCCAGCAGCTTGGCCGGGACCCTCTATGGCTACACCTTC.

This chain links TRBV15 with TRBJ2-3; TRBD2 is a possible D gene (5 bases). This CDR3 region has 15 residues. The V gene lost 2 bases and the J gene lost 0 bases, with 9 bases spanning the gap. Germline V gene lookup returns CDR1 LNHNV and CDR2 YYDKDF (reference sequence). Written as DNA, the CDR3 is TGTGCCACCAGCAGACGCGGGCCCAGCACAGATACGCAGTATTTT. The encoded protein is CATSRRGPSTDTQYF.

The chain carries TRBV11-2 and TRBJ2-1; possibly TRBD2 for D (6 bases). V lost 2 bases to trimming and J lost 0 bases, with 17 bases between them. The germline CDR1 and CDR2 sequences are SGHAT and FQNNGV. CDR3 length equals 18 residues. CDR3 region: CASSLYVAGRSSYNEQFF. The CDR3, as DNA: TGTGCCAGCAGCTTATATGTGGCAGGGAGGAGCTCCTACAATGAGCAGTTCTTC.